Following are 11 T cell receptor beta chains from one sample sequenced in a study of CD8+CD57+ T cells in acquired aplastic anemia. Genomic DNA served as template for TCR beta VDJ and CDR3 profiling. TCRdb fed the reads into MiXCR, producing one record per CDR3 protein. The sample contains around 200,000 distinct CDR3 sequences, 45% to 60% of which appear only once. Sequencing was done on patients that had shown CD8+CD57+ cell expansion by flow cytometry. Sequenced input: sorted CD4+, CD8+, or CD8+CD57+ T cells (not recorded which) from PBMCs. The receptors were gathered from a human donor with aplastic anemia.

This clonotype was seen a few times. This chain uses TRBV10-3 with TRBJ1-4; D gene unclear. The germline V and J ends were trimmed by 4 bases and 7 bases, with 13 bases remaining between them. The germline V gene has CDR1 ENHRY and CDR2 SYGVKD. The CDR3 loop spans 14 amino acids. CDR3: CAISVDGGTEKLFF. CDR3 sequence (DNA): TGTGCCATCAGTGTCGACGGTGGAACTGAAAAACTGTTTTTT.

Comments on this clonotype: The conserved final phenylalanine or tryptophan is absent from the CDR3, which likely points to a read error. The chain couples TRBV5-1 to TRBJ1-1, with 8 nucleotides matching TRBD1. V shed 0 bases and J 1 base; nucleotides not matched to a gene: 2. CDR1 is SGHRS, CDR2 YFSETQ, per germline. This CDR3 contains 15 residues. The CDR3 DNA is TGCGCCAGCAGCTTGGGGGGACAGGCGAACACTGAAGCTTTCCTT. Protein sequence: CASSLGGQANTEAFL.

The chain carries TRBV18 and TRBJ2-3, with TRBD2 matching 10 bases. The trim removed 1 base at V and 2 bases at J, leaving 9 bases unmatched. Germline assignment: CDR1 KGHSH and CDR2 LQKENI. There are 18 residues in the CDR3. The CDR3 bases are TGTGCCAGCTCACCACGGCTAGCGGGGGAGACTGACACAGATACGCAGTATTTT. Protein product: CASSPRLAGETDTDTQYF.

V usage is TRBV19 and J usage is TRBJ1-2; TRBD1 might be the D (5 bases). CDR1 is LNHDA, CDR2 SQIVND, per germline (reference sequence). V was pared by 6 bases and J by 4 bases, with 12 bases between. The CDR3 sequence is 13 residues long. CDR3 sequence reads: CASSMDTVYGYTF. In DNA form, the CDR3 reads TGTGCCAGTAGCATGGACACAGTCTATGGCTACACCTTC. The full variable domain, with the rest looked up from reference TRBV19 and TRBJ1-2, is DGGITQSPKYLFRKEGQNVTLSCEQNLNHDAMYWYRQDPGQGLRLIYYSQIVNDFQKGDIAEGYSVSREKKESFPLTVTSAQKNPTAFYLCASSMDTVYGYTFGSGTRLTVV.

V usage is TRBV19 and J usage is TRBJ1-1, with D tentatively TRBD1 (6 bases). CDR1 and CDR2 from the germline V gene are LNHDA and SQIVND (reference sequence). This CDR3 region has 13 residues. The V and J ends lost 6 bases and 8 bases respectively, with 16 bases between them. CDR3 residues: CASSLQVGGEAFF. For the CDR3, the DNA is TGTGCCAGTAGCTTACAGGTAGGGGGAGAAGCTTTCTTT.

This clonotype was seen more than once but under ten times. The CDR3 nucleotides read TGTGCCACCAGTGATCCAGGGGAAGGGGGGAAAGAGACCCAGTACTTC. It specifies CATSDPGEGGKETQYF. The rearrangement joins TRBV24-1 to TRBJ2-5; D is perhaps TRBD1 or TRBD2 (6 bases each). In germline, CDR1 is KGHDR, CDR2 SFDVKD. This CDR3 spans 16 amino acids. Deletions cut 3 bases from V and 3 bases from J, with 16 bases between.

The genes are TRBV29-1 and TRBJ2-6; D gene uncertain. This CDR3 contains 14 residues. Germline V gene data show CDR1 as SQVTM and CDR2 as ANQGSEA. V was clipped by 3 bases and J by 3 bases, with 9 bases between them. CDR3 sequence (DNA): TGCAGCGTTGATTGGGGAATTGGGGCCAACGTCCTGACTTTC. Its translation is CSVDWGIGANVLTF.

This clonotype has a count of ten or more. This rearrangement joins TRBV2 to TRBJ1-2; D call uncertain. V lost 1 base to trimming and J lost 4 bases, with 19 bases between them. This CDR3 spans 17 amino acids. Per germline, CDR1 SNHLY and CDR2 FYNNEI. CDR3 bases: TGTGCCAGCAGTGAAGGTGGGATGGTGGTCATCTTCTATGGCTACACCTTC. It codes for CASSEGGMVVIFYGYTF. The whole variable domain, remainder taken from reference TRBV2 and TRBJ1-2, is EPEVTQTPSHQVTQMGQEVILRCVPISNHLYFYWYRQILGQKVEFLVSFYNNEISEKSEIFDDQFSVERPDGSNFTLKIRSTKLEDSAMYFCASSEGGMVVIFYGYTFGSGTRLTVV.

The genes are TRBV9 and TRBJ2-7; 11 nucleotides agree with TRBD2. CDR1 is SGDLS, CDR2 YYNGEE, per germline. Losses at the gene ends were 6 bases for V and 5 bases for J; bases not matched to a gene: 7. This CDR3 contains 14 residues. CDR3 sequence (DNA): TGTGCCAGCAACGGGACTAGCGGTAAGAACGAGCAGTACTTC. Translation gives CASNGTSGKNEQYF.

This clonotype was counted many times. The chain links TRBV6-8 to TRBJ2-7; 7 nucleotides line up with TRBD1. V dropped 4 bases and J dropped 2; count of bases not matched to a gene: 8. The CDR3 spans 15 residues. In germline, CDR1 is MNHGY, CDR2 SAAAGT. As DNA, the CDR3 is TGTGCCAGCAGTTCGTGTCAGGGGGACGCCTACGAGCAGTACTTC. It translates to CASSSCQGDAYEQYF.

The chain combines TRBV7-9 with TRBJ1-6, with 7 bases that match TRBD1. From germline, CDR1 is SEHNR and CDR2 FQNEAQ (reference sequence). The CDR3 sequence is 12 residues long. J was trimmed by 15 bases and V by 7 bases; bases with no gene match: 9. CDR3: CASTTQGSVLHF. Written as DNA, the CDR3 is TGTGCCAGCACGACACAGGGGTCAGTCCTCCACTTT.